The rows below give T cell receptor beta chains drawn from one sample of a study of T cell repertoires in ileal Crohn's disease. TCRdb keeps only in-frame clones here, not all; method: immunoSEQ multiplex PCR. Here the sample spans approximately 13,000 clones, 60% to 80% being singletons. Sequencing was performed on ileal tissue. The receptors derive from an adult with Crohn's disease. The CDR3 runs from the conserved cysteine through the conserved F or W. A D gene is named only where the DNA matches it firmly. Part of the rows lack a size; the others show once, few, many or a class for expanded clones.

D: TRBD1
length: 17
size: .
V: TRBV7-8
J: TRBJ1-6
DNA: TGTGCCAGCAGCTTAGCCCCCCGGGACAGGTCTAATTCACCCCTCCACTTT
CDR3: CASSLAPRDRSNSPLHF

D: .
length: 15
size: few
V: TRBV7-9
J: TRBJ1-1
DNA: TGTGCCAGCAGCTTATTAGGGGCCGCGAACACTGAAGCTTTCTTT
CDR3: CASSLLGAANTEAFF

D: TRBD2
length: 15
size: .
V: TRBV6-1
J: TRBJ2-5
DNA: TGTGCCAGCAGTTTACGGACTAGCGGGGGTGAGACCCAGTACTTC
CDR3: CASSLRTSGGETQYF

D: .
length: 14
size: .
V: TRBV6-1
J: TRBJ1-3
DNA: TGTGCCAGCAGGAGGGGGATCTCTGGAAACACCATATATTTT
CDR3: CASRRGISGNTIYF

D: .
length: 15
size: .
V: TRBV18
J: TRBJ1-4
DNA: TGTGCCAGCTCACCCCGAAGGGGTACTAATGAAAAACTGTTTTTT
CDR3: CASSPRRGTNEKLFF

D: TRBD2
length: 19
size: .
V: TRBV5-1
J: TRBJ2-1
DNA: TGCGCCAGCAGCCGGATCCTAGCGGGGGGGCCGGGGTCCTACAATGAGCAGTTCTTC
CDR3: CASSRILAGGPGSYNEQFF

D: .
length: 15
size: .
V: TRBV7-3
J: TRBJ2-5
DNA: TGTGCCAGCAGCTTAACTGCTGGGGGAGGAGAGACCCAGTACTTC
CDR3: CASSLTAGGGETQYF

D: TRBD1
length: 14
size: few
V: TRBV12-5
J: TRBJ1-1
DNA: TGTGCTAGTGGTTTGGGGACAGGGAACACTGAAGCTTTCTTT
CDR3: CASGLGTGNTEAFF

D: .
length: 15
size: .
V: TRBV30
J: TRBJ1-4
DNA: TGTGCCTGGGGTCGCCCCGCAGGCCTAAATGAAAAACTGTTTTTT
CDR3: CAWGRPAGLNEKLFF

D: .
length: 14
size: few
V: TRBV2
J: TRBJ1-2
DNA: TGTGCCAGCAGTAAGGTGGAGGGCGCCCTTAGCTACACCTTC
CDR3: CASSKVEGALSYTF

D: .
length: 13
size: few
V: TRBV18
J: TRBJ1-5
DNA: TGTGCCAGCTCACCAACCCCGATGCAGCCCCAGCATTTT
CDR3: CASSPTPMQPQHF

D: TRBD2
length: 15
size: .
V: TRBV7-3
J: TRBJ2-2
DNA: TGTGCCAGCAGCCCACGGGGAGGGAGTAGCGGGGAGCTGTTTTTT
CDR3: CASSPRGGSSGELFF

D: .
length: 17
size: .
V: TRBV5-1
J: TRBJ2-7
DNA: TGCGCCAGCAGCTTGGGAACAGGGACACCCAAGCAGCACGAGCAGTACTTC
CDR3: CASSLGTGTPKQHEQYF

D: TRBD2
length: 14
size: .
V: TRBV7-2
J: TRBJ2-7
DNA: TGTGCCAGCAGCCCCACCGGGGGGGTCGGGAAGCAGTACTTC
CDR3: CASSPTGGVGKQYF

D: .
length: 16
size: .
V: TRBV28
J: TRBJ1-4
DNA: TGTGCCAGCAGTTACCGTGGGGGCGCAGGGAATGAAAAACTGTTTTTT
CDR3: CASSYRGGAGNEKLFF

D: .
length: 16
size: .
V: TRBV6-1
J: TRBJ2-5
DNA: TGTGCCAGCAGTGAAGTAAGCGTACTGACTCAAGAGACCCAGTACTTC
CDR3: CASSEVSVLTQETQYF

D: .
length: 14
size: medium-sized
V: TRBV5-4
J: TRBJ2-7
DNA: TGTGCCAGCAGCCATCCGGGAGCTACCTACGAGCAGTACTTC
CDR3: CASSHPGATYEQYF

D: .
length: 13
size: .
V: TRBV11-2
J: TRBJ2-5
DNA: TGTGCCAGCAGCTTAGGGAGACAAGAGACCCAGTACTTC
CDR3: CASSLGRQETQYF

D: .
length: 16
size: .
V: TRBV19
J: TRBJ1-1
DNA: TGTGCCAGTAGTACTCAGACAGCCCCCCCTAACACTGAAGCTTTCTTT
CDR3: CASSTQTAPPNTEAFF

D: .
length: 15
size: once
V: TRBV5-1
J: TRBJ2-5
DNA: TGCGCCAGCAGCTTGAGTGGTGGGGGGCTGGAGACCCAGTACTTC
CDR3: CASSLSGGGLETQYF

D: .
length: 13
size: .
V: TRBV6-5
J: TRBJ1-2
DNA: TGTGCCAGCAGTCAGACAGGACCCTATGGCTACACCTTC
CDR3: CASSQTGPYGYTF

D: .
length: 15
size: .
V: TRBV2
J: TRBJ1-6
DNA: TGTGCCAGCAGTGACTTGGGGGGAACAGGATCACCCCTCCACTTT
CDR3: CASSDLGGTGSPLHF

D: .
length: 11
size: once
V: TRBV28
J: TRBJ2-2
DNA: TGTGCCAGCAGGACGTCCGGGGAGCTGTTTTTT
CDR3: CASRTSGELFF

D: .
length: 16
size: .
V: TRBV19
J: TRBJ2-2
DNA: TGTGCCAGTAGTATAACGCTAGCAGAGGGTTCCGGGGAGCTGTTTTTT
CDR3: CASSITLAEGSGELFF

D: .
length: 12
size: .
V: TRBV6-6
J: TRBJ1-1
DNA: TGTGCCAGCAGTCCTGGACAGTCTGAAGCTTTCTTT
CDR3: CASSPGQSEAFF

D: TRBD2
length: 16
size: .
V: TRBV7-9
J: TRBJ2-2
DNA: TGTGCCAGCAGCGGAAGACTAGCGGGGGACACCGGGGAGCTGTTTTTT
CDR3: CASSGRLAGDTGELFF

D: .
length: 15
size: once
V: TRBV2
J: TRBJ1-2
DNA: TGTGCCAACAGTGAACGGGCTGACAGATCGAGGGGCTACACCTTC
CDR3: CANSERADRSRGYTF

D: .
length: 15
size: .
V: TRBV28
J: TRBJ1-5
DNA: TGTGCCAGCAGGCCCAGGACACCTATCAATCAGCCCCAGCATTTT
CDR3: CASRPRTPINQPQHF

D: TRBD1
length: 14
size: .
V: TRBV15
J: TRBJ1-1
DNA: TGTGCCACCACAGGGGGCGCGGTGAACACTGAAGCTTTCTTT
CDR3: CATTGGAVNTEAFF

D: TRBD1
length: 17
size: .
V: TRBV9
J: TRBJ2-1
DNA: TGTGCCAGCACCTCGATGGGGTCAGGGGGTAGATACAATGAGCAGTTCTTC
CDR3: CASTSMGSGGRYNEQFF

D: .
length: 15
size: .
V: TRBV5-1
J: TRBJ1-6
DNA: TGCGCCAGCAGGGAAGGGATCTCCTATAATTCACCCCTCCACTTT
CDR3: CASREGISYNSPLHF

D: .
length: 21
size: .
V: TRBV27
J: TRBJ2-2
DNA: TGTGCCAGCAGTTTGACCCACGTGGGAATCCCGCGCGGAGGGAGTTCCGGGGAGCTGTTTTTT
CDR3: CASSLTHVGIPRGGSSGELFF

D: TRBD2
length: 13
size: .
V: TRBV11-2
J: TRBJ2-7
DNA: TGTGCCAGTTCTAGCGGGGGGCTTGTCGAGCAGTACTTC
CDR3: CASSSGGLVEQYF

D: TRBD1
length: 13
size: .
V: TRBV2
J: TRBJ2-7
DNA: TGTGCCAGTACGGACAGGAGAACCTACGAGCAGTACTTC
CDR3: CASTDRRTYEQYF

D: TRBD1
length: 14
size: once
V: TRBV5-4
J: TRBJ2-5
DNA: TGTGCCAGCAGCTTACAGGGGGCCCAGGAGACCCAGTACTTC
CDR3: CASSLQGAQETQYF

D: .
length: 12
size: .
V: TRBV7-9
J: TRBJ2-3
DNA: TGTGCCAGCAGCCGGAACACAGATACGCAGTATTTT
CDR3: CASSRNTDTQYF

D: .
length: 15
size: .
V: TRBV9
J: TRBJ2-5
DNA: TGTGCCAGCAGCCCCCGGGGGGCCCCCCAAGAGACCCAGTACTTC
CDR3: CASSPRGAPQETQYF

D: TRBD2
length: 15
size: few
V: TRBV5-4
J: TRBJ2-1
DNA: TGTGCCAGCAGCCCCCGGACTAGCGGGGTTAATGAGCAGTTCTTC
CDR3: CASSPRTSGVNEQFF

D: TRBD1
length: 15
size: .
V: TRBV7-2
J: TRBJ1-3
DNA: TGTGCCAGCAGCCCCACCAGGGGGGGAGGAAACACCATATATTTT
CDR3: CASSPTRGGGNTIYF

D: .
length: 16
size: .
V: TRBV7-2
J: TRBJ1-2
DNA: TGTGCCAGCAGCTTAGCGGTACACGAGACTAACTATGGCTACACCTTC
CDR3: CASSLAVHETNYGYTF

D: .
length: 15
size: .
V: TRBV7-6
J: TRBJ2-2
DNA: TGTGCCAGCAGCTTATGGAGGACAACCACCGGGGAGCTGTTTTTT
CDR3: CASSLWRTTTGELFF

D: TRBD2
length: 13
size: .
V: TRBV19
J: TRBJ2-3
DNA: TGTGCCAGTAGTATGGGGAGGGGCAATACGCAGTATTTT
CDR3: CASSMGRGNTQYF

D: TRBD1
length: 15
size: .
V: TRBV5-4
J: TRBJ2-1
DNA: TGTGCCAGCAGAGTTGGCGGGACAGGGTTCCATGAGCAGTTCTTC
CDR3: CASRVGGTGFHEQFF

D: .
length: 14
size: .
V: TRBV9
J: TRBJ1-6
DNA: TGTGCCAGCAGCCCCCGTTACGGGAATTCACCCCTCCACTTT
CDR3: CASSPRYGNSPLHF

D: TRBD1
length: 14
size: .
V: TRBV6-6
J: TRBJ2-7
DNA: TGTGCCAGCAGACTGACAGGGGGCGCGGAAGAGCAGTACTTC
CDR3: CASRLTGGAEEQYF

D: TRBD1
length: 15
size: once
V: TRBV2
J: TRBJ1-1
DNA: TGTGCCAGCAGGGGGGACAGGGACATGAACACTGAAGCTTTCTTT
CDR3: CASRGDRDMNTEAFF

D: TRBD1
length: 15
size: .
V: TRBV6-5
J: TRBJ2-1
DNA: TGTGCCAGCAGCAAAGGGACAGGGAGGGCCAATGAGCAGTTCTTC
CDR3: CASSKGTGRANEQFF

D: .
length: 14
size: .
V: TRBV28
J: TRBJ2-7
DNA: TGTGCCAGCAGTTTACCAACAGGTATCTACGAGCAGTACTTC
CDR3: CASSLPTGIYEQYF

D: TRBD1
length: 13
size: .
V: TRBV10-3
J: TRBJ1-2
DNA: TGTGCCATCAGGCTGACAGGGGATGGTGGCTACACCTTC
CDR3: CAIRLTGDGGYTF

D: TRBD1
length: 13
size: .
V: TRBV6-1
J: TRBJ2-7
DNA: TGTGCCAGCAGCGGGACACAGGGGGCGAAGCAGTACTTC
CDR3: CASSGTQGAKQYF

D: .
length: 15
size: .
V: TRBV30
J: TRBJ2-5
DNA: TGTGCCTGGAGTGTAAACCCCGGGATTCCAGAGACCCAGTACTTC
CDR3: CAWSVNPGIPETQYF